The source of this TCR beta chain is a study of T cells after yellow fever vaccination. This clonotype was counted only a few times. Germline-derived CDR1 and CDR2 are MNHNS and SASEGT. The CDR3 runs to 14 residues. The V gene end was trimmed by 6 bases and the J gene end by 7 bases; junction bases not matched to a gene: 11. Template switching by 5'RACE produced TCR cDNA, adding a universal primer site and UMIs. TCRdb reanalysed the 5' RACE reads using MiXCR and keeps one entry per CDR3 protein. The sample has just under 600,000 distinct CDR3 sequences; less than 15% are singletons. Sequencing used PBMCs, obtained on the day of the yellow fever booster vaccination. The chain joins TRBV6-1 to TRBJ2-7, with 8 bases identical to TRBD2. The TCR originated in a man aged 25 to 45 who received the YFV17D yellow fever vaccine. The CDR3: CASSPGAGVREQYF. In nucleotides, the CDR3 is TGTGCCAGCAGCCCCGGAGCGGGAGTGCGTGAGCAGTACTTC.